These 23 T cell receptor beta chains were sequenced from one sample in a study of quantifying T cell responses using KT2 cells. Study background: cDNA was made from DNase-treated RNA using alpha and beta constant primers.

The cDNA 3' end received a ligated oligonucleotide with a UMI. The first PCR ran about 4 cycles with an equimolar RC1.1 and RC1.2 beta primer mix. MiXCR, run by TCRdb on the UMI-ligation and nested PCR reads, gives a single entry per CDR3 protein. The table has 42,000 or so distinct CDR3 sequences, about a sixth seen once. The specimen was PBMCs spiked with cells of the T cell clone KT2. The source is a human donor.

This clonotype was seen ten or more times. The gene calls are TRBV6-4 and TRBJ2-3, with D unclear. Germline V gene sequence: CDR1 MRHNA, CDR2 SNTAGT. This CDR3 has 14 residues. With 4 bases removed from V and 3 bases from J, the gap between germline ends came to 11 bases. DNA for the CDR3: TGTGCCAGCAGTGCCAGGCCTAGTACAGATACGCAGTATTTT. Translation gives CASSARPSTDTQYF.

The chain uses TRBV6-4 and TRBJ2-1, with 11 bases aligning to TRBD2. Germline CDR1 reads MRHNA; CDR2 reads SNTAGT. V was clipped by 6 bases and J by 0 bases; unmatched bases: 13. CDR3 length: 19 residues. CDR3 amino acids: CASSLSGLAAPSSYNEQFF. Here the CDR3 DNA reads TGTGCCAGCAGCCTCTCGGGACTAGCGGCGCCGAGCTCCTACAATGAGCAGTTCTTC.

The chain joins TRBV6-5 to TRBJ1-3; 8 nucleotides match TRBD1. Trimming removed 6 bases from V and 6 bases from J; junction bases left unmatched: 13. CDR1 MNHEY and CDR2 SVGAGI come from the germline V gene. The CDR3 has 16 residues. The CDR3 sequence: CASRLGQGRTENTIYF. In DNA form, the CDR3 reads TGTGCCAGCAGGCTCGGACAGGGTCGTACAGAAAACACCATATATTTT.

This clonotype was counted only a few times. The CDR3 DNA follows: TGTGCCAGCAGCCGGAACAGGGCCGCCTACAATGAGCAGTTCTTC. Translated: CASSRNRAAYNEQFF. V is TRBV7-2 and J is TRBJ2-1, with D perhaps TRBD1 (6 bases). V was pared by 5 bases and J by 2 bases, with 13 bases between. There are 15 residues in the CDR3. The germline V gene has CDR1 SGHTA and CDR2 FQGNSA.

The chain uses TRBV11-3 and TRBJ2-1; D remains ambiguous. V was clipped by 5 bases and J by 4 bases, with 12 bases between them. The germline V gene has CDR1 SGHNT and CDR2 YENEEA. CDR3 length equals 14 residues. The CDR3 here is CASSLSRSYNEQFF. Here the CDR3 DNA reads TGTGCCAGCAGCCTGTCCCGTAGTTACAATGAGCAGTTCTTC.

This clonotype came up a few times. V is TRBV13 and J is TRBJ2-1, with D unclear. The CDR3 has 15 residues. Germline assignment: CDR1 PRHDT and CDR2 FYEKMQ (reference sequence). Trimming pared 0 bases from V and 9 bases from J, leaving 15 bases between. The CDR3: CASSLGAASFTEQFF. The CDR3 nucleotides are TGTGCCAGCAGCTTAGGCGCCGCGAGCTTCACTGAGCAGTTCTTC.

This clonotype occurred a few times. The rearrangement links TRBV20-1 to TRBJ2-5, with 10 bases lining up with TRBD2. The CDR3 length is 15 residues. V lost 5 bases to trimming and J lost 2 bases; unmatched junction nucleotides: 8. CDR1 and CDR2 from the germline V gene are DFQATT and SNEGSKA (reference sequence). CDR3 region: CSAQRGLAPQETQYF. The CDR3 DNA sequence: TGCAGTGCTCAACGGGGACTAGCGCCGCAAGAGACCCAGTACTTC.

This clonotype showed up many times. The chain carries TRBV12-3 or TRBV12-4 and TRBJ2-1; TRBD2 matches 7 bases. The CDR3 length is 14 residues. With V trimmed by 8 bases and J by 0 bases, 4 bases remained unmatched. CDR3 coding DNA: TGTGCCAGCCGAGGGGAGGGCTCCTACAATGAGCAGTTCTTC. As protein: CASRGEGSYNEQFF.

The rearrangement uses TRBV6-2 or TRBV6-3 and TRBJ2-1; D unresolved. The CDR3 has 14 amino acids. The V gene lost 7 bases and the J gene lost 2 bases, with 12 bases spanning the gap. Looked up from germline, CDR1 is MNHEY and CDR2 is SVGEGT. This CDR3 reads CASTLDPPYNEQFF. The CDR3 region has the DNA TGTGCCAGCACCCTGGACCCCCCCTACAATGAGCAGTTCTTC.

A few counts support this clonotype. This chain connects TRBV28 to TRBJ1-6, with 7 bases aligning to TRBD1. Losses at the gene ends were 6 bases for V and 6 bases for J; bases not matched to a gene: 2. CDR3 length: 13 residues. Germline values: CDR1 MDHEN, CDR2 SYDVKM. The CDR3 coding sequence is TGTGCCAGCAGGCGGGACAGTAATTCACCCCTCCACTTT. Encoded protein: CASRRDSNSPLHF.

This clonotype has at least ten counts. V usage is TRBV29-1 and J usage is TRBJ2-1, with 7 bases identical to TRBD2. The V segment lost 2 bases and the J segment 9 bases; nucleotides outside the gene matches: 7. Germline assignment: CDR1 SQVTM and CDR2 ANQGSEA. This CDR3 is built from 13 residues. The CDR3 protein is CSVERRREGEQFF. The CDR3 DNA follows: TGCAGCGTTGAACGGCGCAGGGAGGGTGAGCAGTTCTTC.

This clonotype came up a few times. V is TRBV4-1 and J is TRBJ1-3; D may be TRBD1 (6 bases). CDR1 and CDR2 from the germline V gene are MGHRA and YSYEKL. Trimming took 0 bases from V and 3 from J, leaving 18 bases between them. The CDR3 totals 18 residues. The CDR3 reads CASSQDPTGGLDGNTIYF. The CDR3 DNA reads as TGCGCCAGCAGCCAAGATCCGACAGGAGGTCTCGATGGAAACACCATATATTTT.

The CDR3 DNA follows: TGTGCCAGCAGTTTACTTAGCGGGGGTAGAACTGAGCAGTTCTTC. This encodes CASSLLSGGRTEQFF. This sequence joins TRBV12-3 or TRBV12-4 and TRBJ2-1; 9 bases agree with TRBD2. The CDR3 totals 15 residues. The trim removed 2 bases at V and 9 bases at J, leaving 8 bases unmatched.

This clonotype showed up many times. The chain recombines TRBV28 with TRBJ2-7; 12 bases agree with TRBD1. Germline-derived CDR1 and CDR2 are MDHEN and SYDVKM. Trimming took 6 bases from V and 5 from J; bases not matched to a gene: 8. CDR3 length: 15 residues. The CDR3 here is CASRVRGQGAHEQYF. The CDR3 coding sequence is TGTGCCAGCAGAGTTAGGGGACAGGGGGCCCACGAGCAGTACTTC. The entire variable domain, with the rest obtained from reference TRBV28 and TRBJ2-7, is as follows: DVKVTQSSRYLVKRTGEKVFLECVQDMDHENMFWYRQDPGLGLRLIYFSYDVKMKEKGDIPEGYSVSREKKERFSLILESASTNQTSMYLCASRVRGQGAHEQYFGPGTRLTVT.

The V call is TRBV5-1, the J call TRBJ1-3; D is uncertain. The V end lost 0 bases, the J end lost 0 bases, and 10 bases lay between the germline ends. Germline CDR1 and CDR2: SGHRS and YFSETQ. The CDR3 runs to 16 residues. The CDR3 region has the DNA TGCGCCAGCAGCTTGGACGGACTCAGCTCTGGAAACACCATATATTTT. It translates to CASSLDGLSSGNTIYF. The full variable domain, in which reference TRBV5-1 and TRBJ1-3 provide the parts outside the CDR3, is KAGVTQTPRYLIKTRGQQVTLSCSPISGHRSVSWYQQTPGQGLQFLFEYFSETQRNKGNFPGRFSGRQFSNSRSEMNVSTLELGDSALYLCASSLDGLSSGNTIYFGEGSWLTVV.

This clonotype is classed as medium-sized. The gene calls are TRBV20-1 and TRBJ1-1, with 7 bases fitting TRBD1. CDR1 DFQATT and CDR2 SNEGSKA come from the germline V gene (reference sequence). The CDR3 is 14 amino acids. The V and J ends lost 3 bases and 5 bases, in that order; junction bases with no gene match: 9. The CDR3 spells CSASIPGQTTEAFF. The CDR3 DNA reads as TGCAGTGCTAGCATTCCGGGACAGACAACTGAAGCTTTCTTT.

The V gene is TRBV7-3, the J gene TRBJ2-1; 7 bases line up with TRBD2. V lost 2 bases to trimming and J lost 9 bases; unmatched junction nucleotides: 10. The CDR3 runs to 15 residues. CDR1 is SGHTA, CDR2 FQGTGA, per germline. The CDR3: CASSLYRGGPSEQFF. The DNA of the CDR3 is TGTGCCAGCAGCTTATATCGGGGAGGGCCTAGTGAGCAGTTCTTC.

This clonotype was detected only a few times. J is TRBJ2-2 and V is TRBV6-2 or TRBV6-3; 10 bases agree with TRBD2. This CDR3 spans 17 amino acids. V dropped 5 bases and J dropped 7; count of bases not matched to a gene: 13. The germline V gene has CDR1 MNHEY and CDR2 SVGEGT. The CDR3 nucleotides read TGTGCCAGCAGTCCGTCCCCCAGCGGGAGGGCCGGCGGGGAGCTGTTTTTT. As protein: CASSPSPSGRAGGELFF.

This clonotype showed up just a few times. The chain joins TRBV4-2 to TRBJ2-1; 10 bases match TRBD2. The CDR3 spans 19 residues. In germline, CDR1 is LGHNA, CDR2 YNFKEQ. V was pared by 0 bases and J by 6 bases, with 14 bases of the junction left unmatched. CDR3 nucleotide sequence: TGTGCCAGCAGCCAAGAGGGGCTAGCGGGAGATATATCTCGCAATGAGCAGTTCTTC. Translated, it gives CASSQEGLAGDISRNEQFF.

This clonotype was seen more than once but under ten times. This sequence joins TRBV5-6 and TRBJ2-3; perhaps TRBD2 as D (5 bases). Between the trimmed V and J ends, which lost 4 bases and 0 bases, there was a span of 21 bases. CDR3 length: 18 residues. The germline CDR1 and CDR2 sequences are SGHDT and YYEEEE. DNA of the CDR3: TGTGCCAGCAGCCTAGCCACTACACGAACGCCTAGCACAGATACGCAGTATTTT. Protein sequence: CASSLATTRTPSTDTQYF.

The rearrangement links TRBV6-7 to TRBJ2-5, with TRBD1 matching over 10 bases. TRBV6-7 is designated an ORF whose function remains uncertain. CDR3 length: 18 amino acids. J lost 1 base, V lost 2 bases, and 10 bases had no gene match. In DNA form, the CDR3 reads TGTGCCAGCAGTTACACCCCGACAGGGGGCTTAAGCCAAGAGACCCAGTACTTC. Its translation: CASSYTPTGGLSQETQYF.

V gene TRBV20-1 combines with J gene TRBJ2-7; D remains ambiguous. Trimming shortened V by 7 bases and J by 1 base, and 5 bases separated the two germline ends. Germline V gene lookup returns CDR1 DFQATT and CDR2 SNEGSKA (reference sequence). The CDR3 totals 10 residues. CDR3: CSVDSYEQYF. In DNA, the CDR3 is TGCAGTGTGGATTCCTACGAGCAGTACTTC.

Many counts were recorded for this clonotype. The genes are TRBV19 and TRBJ2-2; D not certain. In germline, CDR1 is LNHDA, CDR2 SQIVND (reference sequence). CDR3 length: 12 residues. Trimming cost V 6 bases and J 7 bases, with 9 bases left between them. The CDR3 protein is CASRFPLGELFF. The CDR3 DNA follows: TGTGCCAGTAGATTCCCTCTCGGGGAGCTGTTTTTT.